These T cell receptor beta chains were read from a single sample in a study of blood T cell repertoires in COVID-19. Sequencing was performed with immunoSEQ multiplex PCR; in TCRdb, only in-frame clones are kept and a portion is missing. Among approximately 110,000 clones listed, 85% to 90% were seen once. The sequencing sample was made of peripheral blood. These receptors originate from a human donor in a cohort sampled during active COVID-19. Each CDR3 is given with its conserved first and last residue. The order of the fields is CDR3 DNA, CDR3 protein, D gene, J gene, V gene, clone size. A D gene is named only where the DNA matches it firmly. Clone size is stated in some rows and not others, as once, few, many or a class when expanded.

DNA: TGTGCCAGCAGAAACTTGGACAGGGCTCATTACACCGGGGAGCTGTTTTTT
CDR3: CASRNLDRAHYTGELFF
D: TRBD1
J: TRBJ2-2
V: TRBV27
size: NA

DNA: TGTGCCAGCAGGTCCAGGGGGGCCTATGGCTACACCTTC
CDR3: CASRSRGAYGYTF
D: TRBD1
J: TRBJ1-2
V: TRBV5-4
size: NA

DNA: TGTGCCAGCAGCTTGCCTGGACGGGGGGAAGATACTGAAGCTTTCTTT
CDR3: CASSLPGRGEDTEAFF
D: NA
J: TRBJ1-1
V: TRBV5-6
size: once

DNA: TGTGCCAGCAGCTTATTCGGAGCTGAAGCTTTCTTT
CDR3: CASSLFGAEAFF
D: NA
J: TRBJ1-1
V: TRBV5-6
size: NA

DNA: TGTGCCAGCACCCCCTCCGGGACAGGGGACTATGGCTACACCTTC
CDR3: CASTPSGTGDYGYTF
D: TRBD1
J: TRBJ1-2
V: TRBV6-5
size: NA

DNA: TGTGCCAGCAGTTTATCTACGGGGTACTATGGCTACACCTTC
CDR3: CASSLSTGYYGYTF
D: NA
J: TRBJ1-2
V: TRBV27
size: NA

DNA: TGTGCCAGCAGCCCAAAGAGGGGACTAGCGGGGGGCCAAAGCTACGAGCAGTACTTC
CDR3: CASSPKRGLAGGQSYEQYF
D: TRBD2
J: TRBJ2-7
V: TRBV3-1/TRBV3-2
size: NA

DNA: TGTGCCAGCGGGCTGGCGGGGGGGCCCGAGCAGTACTTC
CDR3: CASGLAGGPEQYF
D: TRBD2
J: TRBJ2-7
V: TRBV5-6
size: NA

DNA: TGTGCCAGCTCACCGATCGGGAGGCAGGGAATTAACACTGAAGCTTTCTTT
CDR3: CASSPIGRQGINTEAFF
D: NA
J: TRBJ1-1
V: TRBV18
size: NA

DNA: TGTGCCAGCAGCTTGGGTACTCTGACAGGGTTGAACACTGAAGCTTTCTTT
CDR3: CASSLGTLTGLNTEAFF
D: TRBD1
J: TRBJ1-1
V: TRBV5-4
size: NA

DNA: TGTGCCAGCAGCCATCAGGGGACCTACAATGAGCAGTTCTTC
CDR3: CASSHQGTYNEQFF
D: NA
J: TRBJ2-1
V: TRBV7-9
size: NA

DNA: TGTGCCAGCTCACCACTCGGGCAGGGGGCCCCTCAGCCCCAGCATTTT
CDR3: CASSPLGQGAPQPQHF
D: TRBD1
J: TRBJ1-5
V: TRBV18
size: NA

DNA: TGTGCCAGCAGTTCCAACGGGAACAGGGGCAATCAGCCCCAGCATTTT
CDR3: CASSSNGNRGNQPQHF
D: NA
J: TRBJ1-5
V: TRBV28
size: NA

DNA: TGTGCCAGCAGACGCTATTCCCGGACAGGGGGATTGGCTAATGAAAAACTGTTTTTT
CDR3: CASRRYSRTGGLANEKLFF
D: TRBD1
J: TRBJ1-4
V: TRBV13
size: few

DNA: TGTGCCCACTCAGGCTCTGGGGCCAACGTCCTGACTTTC
CDR3: CAHSGSGANVLTF
D: NA
J: TRBJ2-6
V: TRBV2
size: NA

DNA: TGTGCCAGCAGCTTAGTGGGGACAGGGGGTCGAGCTAACTATGGCTACACCTTC
CDR3: CASSLVGTGGRANYGYTF
D: TRBD1
J: TRBJ1-2
V: TRBV7-2
size: NA

DNA: TGTGCCAGCAGCGTGGGGACTAGCGGAATCACAGATACGCAGTATTTT
CDR3: CASSVGTSGITDTQYF
D: TRBD2
J: TRBJ2-3
V: TRBV9
size: NA

DNA: TGCAGTATCCCAGGCCAAGAGACCCAGTACTTC
CDR3: CSIPGQETQYF
D: NA
J: TRBJ2-5
V: TRBV20-1
size: NA

DNA: TGTGCCAGCAGCTTTGCGGGACCCACAGATACGCAGTATTTT
CDR3: CASSFAGPTDTQYF
D: NA
J: TRBJ2-3
V: TRBV7-9
size: NA

DNA: TGTGCCAGCAGTTACGTCTCTACAGGGTATTCGGTCTATGGCTACACCTTC
CDR3: CASSYVSTGYSVYGYTF
D: NA
J: TRBJ1-2
V: TRBV6-2/TRBV6-3
size: NA

DNA: TGTGCCAGCAGCCGGGACAGGGGATGGTACACTGAAGCTTTCTTT
CDR3: CASSRDRGWYTEAFF
D: TRBD1
J: TRBJ1-1
V: TRBV14
size: NA

DNA: TGTGCCAGCAGGGCGGATCCGGGGGTTGGCTACACCTTC
CDR3: CASRADPGVGYTF
D: NA
J: TRBJ1-2
V: TRBV28
size: NA

DNA: TGTGCCAGCAGTTACCCAGGGCGGACTGAAGCTTTCTTT
CDR3: CASSYPGRTEAFF
D: NA
J: TRBJ1-1
V: TRBV6-5
size: once

DNA: TGTGCCAGCAGCTCCCGTCCCGGGACAGGGATGGCAACTAATGAAAAACTGTTTTTT
CDR3: CASSSRPGTGMATNEKLFF
D: TRBD1
J: TRBJ1-4
V: TRBV7-9
size: NA

DNA: TGTGCCAGCAGTCCAACCACAGGGAAGGGTACAGATACGCAGTATTTT
CDR3: CASSPTTGKGTDTQYF
D: NA
J: TRBJ2-3
V: TRBV7-9
size: NA

DNA: TGTGCCAGCTCACTTAAACAGGGGGCGCTCTACGAGCAGTACTTC
CDR3: CASSLKQGALYEQYF
D: TRBD1
J: TRBJ2-7
V: TRBV18
size: once

DNA: TGCGCCAGCAGCCCGAAGGGGCGGGGGACGAGGTCCTACGAGCAGTACTTC
CDR3: CASSPKGRGTRSYEQYF
D: TRBD2
J: TRBJ2-7
V: TRBV5-1
size: NA

DNA: TGTGCCAGCAGTCTCAGGTTCGTGGGTGAAAAACTGTTTTTT
CDR3: CASSLRFVGEKLFF
D: NA
J: TRBJ1-4
V: TRBV27
size: NA

DNA: TGTGCCAGCATGGGATTGACAGGGATCACTGAAGCTTTCTTT
CDR3: CASMGLTGITEAFF
D: TRBD1
J: TRBJ1-1
V: TRBV2
size: NA

DNA: TGTGCCAGTAGTATGATTGGGGCAGAGACCCAGTACTTC
CDR3: CASSMIGAETQYF
D: NA
J: TRBJ2-5
V: TRBV19
size: NA

DNA: TGTGCCAGCAGCGGGCTTTCGAACAGGAATTTCAATGAAAAACTGTTTTTT
CDR3: CASSGLSNRNFNEKLFF
D: NA
J: TRBJ1-4
V: TRBV21-1
size: once

DNA: TGCGCCAGCAGCCAATACGGGACAGGGGCAGAGACCCAGTACTTC
CDR3: CASSQYGTGAETQYF
D: TRBD1
J: TRBJ2-5
V: TRBV4-1
size: NA

DNA: TGTGCCAGCAGGCCCGGGACTAGCGGGGTCTACGAGCAGTACTTC
CDR3: CASRPGTSGVYEQYF
D: TRBD2
J: TRBJ2-7
V: TRBV5-6
size: NA

DNA: TGTGCCAGCAGTTATCCAGGGTCGCTGCATGGCTACACCTTC
CDR3: CASSYPGSLHGYTF
D: NA
J: TRBJ1-2
V: TRBV6-5
size: NA

DNA: TGTGCCAGCAGCCCCAACGGACTAGCGGGAAAGCTGGAGCAGTTCTTC
CDR3: CASSPNGLAGKLEQFF
D: TRBD2
J: TRBJ2-1
V: TRBV7-3
size: NA

DNA: TGTGCCAGTGCAATAGCGAGTTACAATGAGCAGTTCTTC
CDR3: CASAIASYNEQFF
D: NA
J: TRBJ2-1
V: TRBV19
size: NA

DNA: TGTGCCAGCAGCTTACAACAGGGGGGAGTCGAAAAACTGTTTTTT
CDR3: CASSLQQGGVEKLFF
D: TRBD1
J: TRBJ1-4
V: TRBV5-5
size: NA

DNA: TGTGCCAGCAGCCCCCCCCGGGGGAGGGATGAAAAACTGTTTTTT
CDR3: CASSPPRGRDEKLFF
D: NA
J: TRBJ1-4
V: TRBV7-9
size: NA

DNA: TGTGCCAGCAGCCAGGGGCTCCGTAGGGGAAGAGAAAAACTGTTTTTT
CDR3: CASSQGLRRGREKLFF
D: NA
J: TRBJ1-4
V: TRBV3-1/TRBV3-2
size: NA

DNA: TGTGCCACCAGCAGATCGAGAGGTGACGAGCAGTACTTC
CDR3: CATSRSRGDEQYF
D: NA
J: TRBJ2-7
V: TRBV24-1
size: NA

DNA: TGTGCCAGCAGTGAACACTGGGCGGCAGGGGGTATCGGGGGCTCCAATCAGCCCCAGCATTTT
CDR3: CASSEHWAAGGIGGSNQPQHF
D: TRBD1
J: TRBJ1-5
V: TRBV6-1
size: NA

DNA: TGTGCCACCAGTGATGCAGGGCCCCTAGGACGCGTCCTGACTTTC
CDR3: CATSDAGPLGRVLTF
D: NA
J: TRBJ2-6
V: TRBV24-1
size: NA

DNA: TGTGCTAGTGGTTGGGGGACAGACACAGATACGCAGTATTTT
CDR3: CASGWGTDTDTQYF
D: TRBD1
J: TRBJ2-3
V: TRBV12-5
size: NA

DNA: TGTGCCAGCAGTCTAGCTCGTTCCAGTATCGGGGAGACCCAGTACTTC
CDR3: CASSLARSSIGETQYF
D: NA
J: TRBJ2-5
V: TRBV7-6
size: NA

DNA: TGCGCCAGCCATACAGGGTACACAGATACGCAGTATTTT
CDR3: CASHTGYTDTQYF
D: NA
J: TRBJ2-3
V: TRBV5-1
size: NA

DNA: TGTGCCACCATCCGAGCGGGAGCCCCCGGTAATGAGCAGTTCTTC
CDR3: CATIRAGAPGNEQFF
D: TRBD2
J: TRBJ2-1
V: TRBV15
size: NA

DNA: TGTGCCAGCAGTGTCCTAGCGGGAGGAGCGAACACCGGGGAGCTGTTTTTT
CDR3: CASSVLAGGANTGELFF
D: TRBD2
J: TRBJ2-2
V: TRBV2
size: NA

DNA: TGTGCTAGTGGTTTGGTTGGAGGGTTTGTGAGCTATGGCTACACCTTC
CDR3: CASGLVGGFVSYGYTF
D: NA
J: TRBJ1-2
V: TRBV12-5
size: NA

DNA: TGTGCCAGCAGCGCAGGTGGCGAGCAGTACTTC
CDR3: CASSAGGEQYF
D: NA
J: TRBJ2-7
V: TRBV9
size: NA